The present T cell receptor (beta chain) was sequenced within a study of cytomegalovirus exposure and HLA in healthy donors. The study's findings and limits: Researchers reported that a few CMV-associated chains were confirmed in vitro as CMV antigen-specific. Most TCR sequences were rare, but some public TCRs occurred in many donors. Cytomegalovirus association was listed for 164 TCR beta chains.

Sequencing was performed with immunoSEQ multiplex PCR; in TCRdb, only in-frame clones are kept and a portion is missing. The data show more than 60,000 clones, 96% seen once. Looked up from germline, CDR1 is GTSNPN and CDR2 is SVGIG (reference sequence). The V and J ends lost 4 bases and 7 bases respectively, with 19 bases between them. CDR3 length equals 15 residues. The count of this clone is one. As yet, its antigen is unknown. The donors were part of the validation cohort, which consisted of about 120 subjects and was separate from the first cohort of 600 to 850 subjects. The sequence derives from a woman between 18 and 30 years old in good health and CMV-seropositive. The chain combines TRBV30 with TRBJ1-4; D not certain. The sample comprised PBMCs. The CDR3 nucleotides read TGTGCCTGGACCCCATTAGAGGGCATCGGTGAAAAACTGTTTTTT. As protein: CAWTPLEGIGEKLFF. The full variable domain, in which reference TRBV30 and TRBJ1-4 provide the parts outside the CDR3, is SQTIHQWPATLVQPVGSPLSLECTVEGTSNPNLYWYRQAAGRGLQLLFYSVGIGQISSEVPQNLSASRPQDRQFILSSKKLLLSDSGFYLCAWTPLEGIGEKLFFGSGTQLSVL.